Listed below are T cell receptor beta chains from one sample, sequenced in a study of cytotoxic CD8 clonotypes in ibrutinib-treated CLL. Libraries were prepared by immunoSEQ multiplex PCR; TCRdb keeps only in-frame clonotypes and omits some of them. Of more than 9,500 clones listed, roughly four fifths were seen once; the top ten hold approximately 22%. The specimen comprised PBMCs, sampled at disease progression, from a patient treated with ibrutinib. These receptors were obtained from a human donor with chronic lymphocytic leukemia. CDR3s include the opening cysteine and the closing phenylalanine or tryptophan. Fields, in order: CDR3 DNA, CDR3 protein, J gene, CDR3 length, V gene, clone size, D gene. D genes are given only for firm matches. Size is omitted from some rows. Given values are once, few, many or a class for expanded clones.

CDR3 DNA: TGCGCCAGCAGCTTCCTCGACAGGGGAACAAACACTGAAGCTTTCTTT; CDR3 protein: CASSFLDRGTNTEAFF; J gene: TRBJ1-1; CDR3 length: 16; V gene: TRBV5-1; clone size: NA; D gene: TRBD1
CDR3 DNA: TGTGCCAGCAGCTTCACAGGGATCCGTGAAAAACTGTTTTTT; CDR3 protein: CASSFTGIREKLFF; J gene: TRBJ1-4; CDR3 length: 14; V gene: TRBV11-2; clone size: few; D gene: NA
CDR3 DNA: TGTGCCGCCAGGGGGCCTGAAGCCTACGAGCAGTACTTC; CDR3 protein: CAARGPEAYEQYF; J gene: TRBJ2-7; CDR3 length: 13; V gene: TRBV6-5; clone size: NA; D gene: TRBD1
CDR3 DNA: TGTGCCAGCAGCTTATCGACTAGCGGGACCTACGAGCAGTACTTC; CDR3 protein: CASSLSTSGTYEQYF; J gene: TRBJ2-7; CDR3 length: 15; V gene: TRBV5-4; clone size: NA; D gene: TRBD2
CDR3 DNA: TGTGCCAGCTCAGCGACCGGGACGGCGATGGAGCCCCAGCATTTT; CDR3 protein: CASSATGTAMEPQHF; J gene: TRBJ1-5; CDR3 length: 15; V gene: TRBV18; clone size: NA; D gene: NA
CDR3 DNA: TGCGCCAGCACCAATAGCGATTACCAGGGACGGAGCTCTGGGGCCAACGTCCTGACTTTC; CDR3 protein: CASTNSDYQGRSSGANVLTF; J gene: TRBJ2-6; CDR3 length: 20; V gene: TRBV5-1; clone size: once; D gene: NA
CDR3 DNA: TGTGCCAGTAGTATGCTACAGGGAACCTATGGCTACACCTTC; CDR3 protein: CASSMLQGTYGYTF; J gene: TRBJ1-2; CDR3 length: 14; V gene: TRBV19; clone size: NA; D gene: NA
CDR3 DNA: TGTGCCAGCAGCGTGGGCCGGGCCCCCTGGGATAATGAAAAACTGTTTTTT; CDR3 protein: CASSVGRAPWDNEKLFF; J gene: TRBJ1-4; CDR3 length: 17; V gene: TRBV9; clone size: NA; D gene: NA
CDR3 DNA: TGCAGCGGGACTAGCGGGAGGGCCCGGGCCGGGGAGCTGTTTTTT; CDR3 protein: CSGTSGRARAGELFF; J gene: TRBJ2-2; CDR3 length: 15; V gene: TRBV29-1; clone size: NA; D gene: TRBD2
CDR3 DNA: TGCAGTGCTCTCGTGACCAATGAGCAGTTCTTC; CDR3 protein: CSALVTNEQFF; J gene: TRBJ2-1; CDR3 length: 11; V gene: TRBV20-1; clone size: NA; D gene: NA
CDR3 DNA: TGTGCCTGGGGGGACGGGAGCTTGGTTGAGCAGTTCTTC; CDR3 protein: CAWGDGSLVEQFF; J gene: TRBJ2-1; CDR3 length: 13; V gene: TRBV30; clone size: NA; D gene: NA
CDR3 DNA: TGTGCCAGCCGGGGGAGGGTGGGCACAGATACGCAGTATTTT; CDR3 protein: CASRGRVGTDTQYF; J gene: TRBJ2-3; CDR3 length: 14; V gene: TRBV6-5; clone size: NA; D gene: TRBD2
CDR3 DNA: TGTGCCAGTAGTATTTTAGGGCCTAATGAAAAACTGTTTTTT; CDR3 protein: CASSILGPNEKLFF; J gene: TRBJ1-4; CDR3 length: 14; V gene: TRBV19; clone size: NA; D gene: NA
CDR3 DNA: TGTGCCAGCAGTCCCCCGACAGTTTCGTCAGCCCGGGCGTACTTC; CDR3 protein: CASSPPTVSSARAYF; J gene: TRBJ2-7; CDR3 length: 15; V gene: TRBV28; clone size: NA; D gene: NA
CDR3 DNA: TGTGCCTGGAGTGTTACAGGGGGTGCGGCTTTCTTT; CDR3 protein: CAWSVTGGAAFF; J gene: TRBJ1-1; CDR3 length: 12; V gene: TRBV30; clone size: NA; D gene: TRBD1
CDR3 DNA: TGCGCCAGCAGTGACCGTGCTAGCACCAATGAGCAGTTCTTC; CDR3 protein: CASSDRASTNEQFF; J gene: TRBJ2-1; CDR3 length: 14; V gene: TRBV10-1; clone size: NA; D gene: NA
CDR3 DNA: TGCGCCAGCAGCCTACTTGTGGGGGCGGGAGTGGAAGAGCAGTACTTC; CDR3 protein: CASSLLVGAGVEEQYF; J gene: TRBJ2-7; CDR3 length: 16; V gene: TRBV5-1; clone size: once; D gene: NA
CDR3 DNA: TGTGCCAGCAGTGAGTCTTATAGCAATCAGCCCCAGCATTTT; CDR3 protein: CASSESYSNQPQHF; J gene: TRBJ1-5; CDR3 length: 14; V gene: TRBV2; clone size: few; D gene: NA
CDR3 DNA: TGCGCCAGCAGCTTGGAACCGCGGGCCGGGGAGCTGTTTTTT; CDR3 protein: CASSLEPRAGELFF; J gene: TRBJ2-2; CDR3 length: 14; V gene: TRBV5-1; clone size: NA; D gene: NA
CDR3 DNA: TGTGCCAGCAGCCGGGGGGTAGCGGACTACGAGCAGTACTTC; CDR3 protein: CASSRGVADYEQYF; J gene: TRBJ2-7; CDR3 length: 14; V gene: TRBV4-2; clone size: NA; D gene: NA
CDR3 DNA: TGTGCCAGCAGTGTACTGTCTTACCGATACAGTCGGGCCAACGTCCTGACTTTC; CDR3 protein: CASSVLSYRYSRANVLTF; J gene: TRBJ2-6; CDR3 length: 18; V gene: TRBV2; clone size: once; D gene: NA
CDR3 DNA: TGCGCCAGCAGCTTAGACTACCAACCCTTAAACGAGCAATACTTC; CDR3 protein: CASSLDYQPLNEQYF; J gene: TRBJ2-7; CDR3 length: 15; V gene: TRBV5-1; clone size: NA; D gene: NA
CDR3 DNA: TGTGCCAGCAGCACCTCTACAGGGGCGAACACCGGGGAGCTGTTTTTT; CDR3 protein: CASSTSTGANTGELFF; J gene: TRBJ2-2; CDR3 length: 16; V gene: TRBV7-3; clone size: NA; D gene: TRBD1
CDR3 DNA: TGTGCCAGCCGGCGGACTGTCACGGCCAACGAGCAGTACTTC; CDR3 protein: CASRRTVTANEQYF; J gene: TRBJ2-7; CDR3 length: 14; V gene: TRBV6-5; clone size: NA; D gene: NA
CDR3 DNA: TGTGCCAGTAGCGGAGAAAGCGAGCAGTACTTC; CDR3 protein: CASSGESEQYF; J gene: TRBJ2-7; CDR3 length: 11; V gene: TRBV19; clone size: NA; D gene: NA
CDR3 DNA: TGTGCCAGCAGCCCTAACACCTGGGTGAACCAAGAGACCCAGTACTTC; CDR3 protein: CASSPNTWVNQETQYF; J gene: TRBJ2-5; CDR3 length: 16; V gene: TRBV9; clone size: NA; D gene: NA
CDR3 DNA: TGTGCCAGCAGCCCCCCGGGACAGAACACCGGGGAGCTGTTTTTT; CDR3 protein: CASSPPGQNTGELFF; J gene: TRBJ2-2; CDR3 length: 15; V gene: TRBV9; clone size: NA; D gene: NA
CDR3 DNA: TGCGCCAGCAGTTCACAGGGGATTGAGCCCCAGTACTTC; CDR3 protein: CASSSQGIEPQYF; J gene: TRBJ2-5; CDR3 length: 13; V gene: TRBV10-1; clone size: NA; D gene: TRBD1
CDR3 DNA: TGTGCCAGTAGTCTGCGACACGGGGCTAATGAAAAACTGTTTTTT; CDR3 protein: CASSLRHGANEKLFF; J gene: TRBJ1-4; CDR3 length: 15; V gene: TRBV19; clone size: NA; D gene: NA
CDR3 DNA: TGCGCCAGCAGCAACAGCGGGAACGCAGATACGCAGTATTTT; CDR3 protein: CASSNSGNADTQYF; J gene: TRBJ2-3; CDR3 length: 14; V gene: TRBV10-2; clone size: NA; D gene: TRBD2
CDR3 DNA: TGTGCCAGCAGCTCCCCGTTCGTAGCTAACTATGGCTACACCTTC; CDR3 protein: CASSSPFVANYGYTF; J gene: TRBJ1-2; CDR3 length: 15; V gene: TRBV7-9; clone size: NA; D gene: NA
CDR3 DNA: TGTGCCAGCAGTTTCCCCACCCCCTGGGAGACCCAGTACTTC; CDR3 protein: CASSFPTPWETQYF; J gene: TRBJ2-5; CDR3 length: 14; V gene: TRBV28; clone size: NA; D gene: NA
CDR3 DNA: TGTGCCAGCAGTGAAGCCGGGATTTCTAATGAAAAACTGTTTTTT; CDR3 protein: CASSEAGISNEKLFF; J gene: TRBJ1-4; CDR3 length: 15; V gene: TRBV6-1; clone size: NA; D gene: NA
CDR3 DNA: TGTGCCAGCAGGAGGCGGGAGAACGAAAAACTGTTTTTT; CDR3 protein: CASRRRENEKLFF; J gene: TRBJ1-4; CDR3 length: 13; V gene: TRBV13; clone size: NA; D gene: NA
CDR3 DNA: TGCGCCAGCAGCTTGGAGGGTTTTCAGCCCCAGCATTTT; CDR3 protein: CASSLEGFQPQHF; J gene: TRBJ1-5; CDR3 length: 13; V gene: TRBV5-1; clone size: NA; D gene: NA
CDR3 DNA: TGTGCCTGGAGTTGGCAGGGGGCGGAGAATGAGCAGTTCTTC; CDR3 protein: CAWSWQGAENEQFF; J gene: TRBJ2-1; CDR3 length: 14; V gene: TRBV30; clone size: NA; D gene: TRBD1
CDR3 DNA: TGCGCCAGCAGCTTCGGAGGGCAGATGAACACTGAAGCTTTCTTT; CDR3 protein: CASSFGGQMNTEAFF; J gene: TRBJ1-1; CDR3 length: 15; V gene: TRBV5-1; clone size: NA; D gene: NA
CDR3 DNA: TGTGCCAGTAGTACTCTAGCGGGAAAGGGCGAGCAGTACTTC; CDR3 protein: CASSTLAGKGEQYF; J gene: TRBJ2-7; CDR3 length: 14; V gene: TRBV19; clone size: NA; D gene: TRBD2
CDR3 DNA: TGCGCCAGCAGCCAAGGACAAAACTATGGCTACACCTTC; CDR3 protein: CASSQGQNYGYTF; J gene: TRBJ1-2; CDR3 length: 13; V gene: TRBV4-1; clone size: NA; D gene: NA
CDR3 DNA: TGTGCCACCAGCGAAATGGGACGGTGTGGAAAGACCTATGGCTACACCTTC; CDR3 protein: CATSEMGRCGKTYGYTF; J gene: TRBJ1-2; CDR3 length: 17; V gene: TRBV15; clone size: NA; D gene: NA